Below are 9 T cell receptor beta chains sequenced from a single sample in a study of blood T cell repertoires in COVID-19 (dated by TCRdb to about 2020). The library was prepared using the immunoSEQ multiplex PCR assay. Here the immuneACCESS table is served through TCRdb, limited to in-frame sequences with V and J called. Missing clones are a known gap in these copies; in checked studies unresolved V genes cover under half, and the rest lacks a known reason. In all, the sample holds 45,000 to 55,000 clones, and approximately 87% of those were seen once. In total, the top ten clones hold roughly 5.2% of the sample. What was sequenced was peripheral blood. The receptors come from a human donor in a cohort sampled during active COVID-19.

The chain links TRBV10-3 to TRBJ2-5; 7 bases line up with TRBD1. Germline V gene sequence: CDR1 ENHRY, CDR2 SYGVKD. The CDR3 runs to 15 residues. The ends lost 2 bases at V and 2 bases at J; junction bases unmatched: 5. The CDR3 loop reads CAISEPRQGQETQYF. As DNA, the CDR3 is TGTGCCATCAGTGAGCCCAGACAGGGACAAGAGACCCAGTACTTC.

This clone was recorded once. The DNA of the CDR3 is TGTGCCAGCAGTTACGGGACAGGGTATGGCACCGGGGAGCTGTTTTTT. Encoded protein: CASSYGTGYGTGELFF. This chain connects TRBV6-2 or TRBV6-3 to TRBJ2-2; 9 bases are shared with TRBD1. V shed 2 bases and J 4 bases; nucleotides not matched to a gene: 5. The CDR3 has 16 amino acids. The germline V gene encodes CDR1 MNHEY and CDR2 SVGEGT.

The chain is built from TRBV15 and TRBJ2-1; 14 positions agree with TRBD2. V shed 1 base and J 9 bases; nucleotides not matched to a gene: 8. CDR1 and CDR2 (germline): LNHNV, YYDKDF (reference sequence). This CDR3 is 17 amino acids long. CDR3 DNA sequence: TGTGCCACCAGCAGAGGGGGACTAGCGGGGGCACGGGGTGAGCAGTTCTTC. Amino acid sequence: CATSRGGLAGARGEQFF.

The rearrangement links TRBV6-6 to TRBJ1-5, with 9 bases that match TRBD1. Germline trimming cut 5 bases from V and 1 base from J; bases unmatched to any gene: 15. Germline V gene data show CDR1 as MNHNY and CDR2 as SVGAGI (reference sequence). The CDR3 is 19 residues long. CDR3 loop: CASSRTGGSKSQSNQPQHF. CDR3 in DNA: TGTGCCAGCAGTCGAACAGGGGGCTCGAAGTCGCAAAGCAATCAGCCCCAGCATTTT.

The genes are TRBV3-1 (or the pseudogene TRBV3-2) and TRBJ1-3, with D maybe TRBD1 (5 bases). The CDR3 consists of 15 residues. The V gene lost 0 bases and the J gene lost 3 bases, with 9 bases spanning the gap. CDR1 is LGHDT and CDR2 is YNNKEL in the germline V gene (reference sequence). CDR3 residues: CASSQELRDGNTIYF. CDR3 in DNA: TGTGCCAGCAGCCAAGAGCTCAGGGATGGAAACACCATATATTTT.

The rearrangement links TRBV6-5 to TRBJ1-1, with 7 bases identical to TRBD1. CDR3 length: 15 residues. Germline trimming cut 6 bases from V and 3 bases from J; bases unmatched to any gene: 10. Looked up from germline, CDR1 is MNHEY and CDR2 is SVGAGI. CDR3 in DNA: TGTGCCAGCAGGCCCCGGCAGGGGGTGTACACTGAAGCTTTCTTT. Translated, it gives CASRPRQGVYTEAFF.

The V gene is TRBV5-6, the J gene TRBJ2-3; D may be TRBD2 (6 bases). Trimming left V 4 bases short and J 3 bases short, with 12 bases between. Germline lookup yields CDR1 SGHDT and CDR2 YYEEEE. The CDR3 totals 14 residues. DNA for the CDR3: TGTGCCAGCAGCACGGGACTGATTACAGATACGCAGTATTTT. Protein sequence: CASSTGLITDTQYF.

This chain uses TRBV28 with TRBJ1-4; TRBD1 aligns across 7 bases. The CDR3 has 17 amino acids. J gave up 1 base and V 5 bases, and 10 bases lay outside the gene matches. Germline CDR1 reads MDHEN; CDR2 reads SYDVKM. The CDR3 DNA sequence: TGTGCCAGCAGTCCCACCCAGGGGGGAGAAACTAATGAAAAACTGTTTTTT. It codes for CASSPTQGGETNEKLFF.

V usage is TRBV2 and J usage is TRBJ2-4; perhaps TRBD1 as D (6 bases). Trimming pared 5 bases from V and 1 base from J, leaving 18 bases between. This CDR3 has 17 amino acids. Looked up from germline, CDR1 is SNHLY and CDR2 is FYNNEI. CDR3 sequence reads: CASSFVSGVGAKNIQYF. In DNA, the CDR3 is TGTGCCAGCAGTTTTGTGTCAGGGGTGGGGGCCAAAAACATTCAGTACTTC.